This passage covers 8 T cell receptor beta chains from one sample sequenced in a study of chemoradiotherapy in HPV16-positive cancers. Data came from immunoSEQ multiplex PCR; TCRdb stores just in-frame clones and leaves some out. The sample holds about 23,000 clones, 85% to 90% seen once. The sequencing used blood, collected from a patient who underwent chemoradiotherapy. These receptors all stem from a human donor with HPV-associated anogenital cancer.

This chain uses TRBV10-3 with TRBJ2-5; D unresolved. The V gene lost 5 bases and the J gene lost 6 bases, with 16 bases spanning the gap. CDR1 and CDR2 (germline): ENHRY, SYGVKD. CDR3 length: 14 amino acids. The CDR3 nucleotides are TGTGCCATCAGTACACAATCGATGTCGAAGACCCAGTACTTC. It specifies CAISTQSMSKTQYF.

The chain employs TRBV5-4 and TRBJ2-1; TRBD2 might be the D (6 bases). This CDR3 comprises 15 residues. V lost 0 bases and J lost 0, with 7 bases in between. Germline lookup yields CDR1 SGHNT and CDR2 YYREEE (reference sequence). The CDR3 protein is CASSLEEGSYNEQFF. CDR3 DNA sequence: TGTGCCAGCAGCTTGGAGGAGGGCTCCTACAATGAGCAGTTCTTC.

This rearrangement joins TRBV6-4 to TRBJ2-2; possibly TRBD1 for D (6 bases). Trimming shortened V by 6 bases and J by 4 bases, and 12 bases separated the two germline ends. The CDR3 covers 14 residues. Germline-derived CDR1 and CDR2 are MRHNA and SNTAGT. CDR3 nucleotides: TGTGCCAGCAGCGTAACAGGGTCCACCGGGGAGCTGTTTTTT. Residues: CASSVTGSTGELFF.

This clone was detected only a few times. V is TRBV14 and J is TRBJ2-4; D possibly corresponds to TRBD2 (5 bases). CDR1 and CDR2 (germline): SGHDN, FVKESK. Trimming stripped 0 bases from V and 9 bases from J, with 12 bases between. The CDR3 sequence is 14 residues long. For the CDR3, the DNA is TGTGCCAGCAGCCAAGAGATACTTGGAGGCATTCAGTACTTC. Protein product: CASSQEILGGIQYF. Full variable domain (rest looked up from reference TRBV14 and TRBJ2-4): EAGVTQFPSHSVIEKGQTVTLRCDPISGHDNLYWYRRVMGKEIKFLLHFVKESKQDESGMPNNRFLAERTGGTYSTLKVQPAELEDSGVYFCASSQEILGGIQYFGAGTRLSVL.

The V and J genes are TRBV4-1 and TRBJ1-1; the D gene is possibly TRBD1 (5 bases). CDR1 is MGHRA and CDR2 is YSYEKL in the germline V gene. The CDR3 totals 14 residues. V was pared by 2 bases and J by 5 bases, with 12 bases between. The CDR3 protein is CASSQSGTGTEAFF. CDR3 DNA: TGCGCCAGCAGCCAATCCGGGACCGGGACTGAAGCTTTCTTT.

The V and J genes are TRBV6-1 and TRBJ1-4, with D unresolved. Trimming shortened V by 8 bases and J by 5 bases, and 3 bases separated the two germline ends. The CDR3 runs to 10 residues. Germline V gives CDR1 MNHNS, CDR2 SASEGT. CDR3 nucleotides: TGTGCCAGCCAGAATGAAAAACTGTTTTTT. Translation: CASQNEKLFF.

V and J are TRBV27 and TRBJ2-2; D gene uncertain. Germline CDR1 reads MNHEY; CDR2 reads SMNVEV (reference sequence). V lost 3 bases to trimming and J lost 4 bases, with 6 bases between them. The CDR3 runs 13 residues. CDR3: CASSFLSTGELFF. The CDR3 nucleotides read TGTGCCAGCAGTTTTCTTTCCACCGGGGAGCTGTTTTTT.

The V gene is TRBV6-1, the J gene TRBJ2-5; unclear D gene. This CDR3 has 11 residues. V was cut by 2 bases and J by 13 bases, with 11 bases left in between. Germline V gene lookup returns CDR1 MNHNS and CDR2 SASEGT. The CDR3 region has the DNA TGTGCCAGCAGTGAATTTAGTGGGCTGTACTTC. This encodes CASSEFSGLYF.